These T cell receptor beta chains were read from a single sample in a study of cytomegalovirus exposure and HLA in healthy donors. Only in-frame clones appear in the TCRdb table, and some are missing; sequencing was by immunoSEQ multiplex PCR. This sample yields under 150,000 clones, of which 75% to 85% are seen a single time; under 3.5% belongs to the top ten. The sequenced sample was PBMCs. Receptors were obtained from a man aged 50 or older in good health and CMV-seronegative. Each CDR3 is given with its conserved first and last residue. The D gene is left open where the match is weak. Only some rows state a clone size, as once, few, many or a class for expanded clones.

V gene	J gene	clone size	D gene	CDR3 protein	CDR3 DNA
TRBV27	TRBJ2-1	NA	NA	CASSSPGLGGNEQFF	TGTGCCAGCAGTTCACCAGGACTGGGGGGTAATGAGCAGTTCTTC
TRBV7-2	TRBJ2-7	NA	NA	CASSSSHGLSYEQYF	TGTGCCAGCAGCTCCTCCCACGGACTCTCCTACGAGCAGTACTTC
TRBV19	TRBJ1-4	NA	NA	CASSIGRAKPLNEKLFF	TGTGCCAGTAGTATAGGCAGGGCGAAACCTCTTAATGAAAAACTGTTTTTT
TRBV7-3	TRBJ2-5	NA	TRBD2	CASSLVAGLQETQYF	TGTGCCAGCAGCTTAGTAGCGGGGTTACAAGAGACCCAGTACTTC
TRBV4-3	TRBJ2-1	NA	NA	CASSQDLGGEQFF	TGCGCCAGCAGCCAAGATCTCGGCGGTGAGCAGTTCTTC
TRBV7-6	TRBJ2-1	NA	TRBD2	CASSLEILTSGGAGEQFF	TGTGCCAGCAGCTTAGAGATACTAACTAGCGGGGGGGCGGGTGAGCAGTTCTTC
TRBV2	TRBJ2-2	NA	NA	CASRGHLNTGELFF	TGTGCCAGCAGGGGACACTTGAACACCGGGGAGCTGTTTTTT
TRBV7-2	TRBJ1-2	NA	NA	CASSEGQFYGYTF	TGTGCCAGCAGCGAAGGACAGTTCTATGGCTACACCTTC
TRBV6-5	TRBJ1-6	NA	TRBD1	CASRSGTGGGPLHF	TGTGCCAGCAGATCCGGGACAGGCGGAGGACCCCTCCACTTT
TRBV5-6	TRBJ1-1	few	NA	CASSFWPGQYPEAFF	TGTGCCAGCAGCTTCTGGCCCGGACAGTACCCTGAAGCTTTCTTT
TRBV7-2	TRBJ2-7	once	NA	CASSFNRGNYEQYF	TGTGCCAGCAGCTTCAATCGGGGGAACTACGAGCAGTACTTC
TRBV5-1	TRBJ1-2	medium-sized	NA	CASSPTPSYGYTF	TGCGCCAGCAGCCCCACCCCCAGTTATGGCTACACCTTC
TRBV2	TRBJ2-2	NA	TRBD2	CASSEERTSGGTNTGELFF	TGTGCCAGCAGCGAGGAACGGACTAGCGGGGGGACGAACACCGGGGAGCTGTTTTTT
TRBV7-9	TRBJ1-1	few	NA	CATRGQGNTEAFF	TGTGCCACTCGCGGTCAGGGGAACACTGAAGCTTTCTTT
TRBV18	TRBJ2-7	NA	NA	CASSPDFYEQYF	TGTGCCAGCTCACCGGACTTCTACGAGCAGTACTTC
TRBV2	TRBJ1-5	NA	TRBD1	CASSRQGNSNQPQHF	TGTGCCAGCAGTAGACAGGGGAATAGCAATCAGCCCCAGCATTTT
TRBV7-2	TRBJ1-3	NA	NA	CASSGQQGVSGNTIYF	TGTGCCAGCAGCGGGCAACAGGGAGTCTCTGGAAACACCATATATTTT
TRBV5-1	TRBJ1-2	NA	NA	CASSPGQGFPGYTF	TGCGCCAGTTCCCCGGGACAAGGTTTCCCTGGCTACACCTTC
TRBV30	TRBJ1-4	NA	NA	CAWSPTWANEKLFF	TGTGCCTGGAGCCCGACTTGGGCTAATGAAAAACTGTTTTTT
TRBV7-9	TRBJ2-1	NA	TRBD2	CASSRTSGGFGGNEQFF	TGTGCCAGCAGCAGGACTAGCGGGGGCTTCGGGGGGAATGAGCAGTTCTTC
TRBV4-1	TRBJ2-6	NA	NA	CASRDPGDGANVLTF	TGCGCCAGCCGAGACCCGGGGGACGGAGCCAACGTCCTGACTTTC
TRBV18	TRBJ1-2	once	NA	CASSPAAGLYGYTF	TGTGCCAGCTCACCCGCGGCAGGGCTCTATGGCTACACCTTC
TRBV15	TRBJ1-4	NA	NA	CATSKQPLTQTTNEKLFF	TGTGCCACCAGTAAACAACCGTTGACTCAAACAACTAATGAAAAACTGTTTTTT
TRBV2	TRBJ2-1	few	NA	CASSYRDPGDGEQFF	TGTGCCAGCAGTTACCGGGACCCGGGGGATGGTGAGCAGTTCTTC
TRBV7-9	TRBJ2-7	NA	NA	CASSYAWRAGLEYEQYF	TGTGCCAGCAGCTATGCCTGGAGGGCGGGGCTGGAGTACGAGCAGTACTTC
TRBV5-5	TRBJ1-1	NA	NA	CASSLGGNTEAFF	TGTGCCAGCAGCTTAGGGGGGAACACTGAAGCTTTCTTT
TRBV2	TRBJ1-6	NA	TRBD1	CASSPTRDRASPLHF	TGTGCCAGCAGTCCCACCCGGGACAGGGCTTCACCCCTCCACTTT
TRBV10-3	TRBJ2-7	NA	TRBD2	CAISRDYTLEQYF	TGTGCCATCAGTCGGGACTACACCCTCGAGCAGTACTTC
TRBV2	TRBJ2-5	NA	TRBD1	CASSEEGDRAETQYF	TGTGCCAGCAGTGAAGAGGGGGACAGGGCAGAGACCCAGTACTTC